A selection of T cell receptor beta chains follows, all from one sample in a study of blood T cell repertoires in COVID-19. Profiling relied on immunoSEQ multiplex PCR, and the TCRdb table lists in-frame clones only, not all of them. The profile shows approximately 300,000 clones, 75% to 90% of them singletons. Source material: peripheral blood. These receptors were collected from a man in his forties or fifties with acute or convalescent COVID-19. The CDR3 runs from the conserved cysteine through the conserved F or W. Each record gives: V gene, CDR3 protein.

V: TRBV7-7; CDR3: CASSQCGGDSSDSNQPQHF
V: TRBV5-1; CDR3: CASSPTSGGDYEQYF
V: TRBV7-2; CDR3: CASSSRIPEGGNTIYF
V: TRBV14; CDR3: CASSPGYSVNTIYF
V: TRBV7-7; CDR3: CASSLVAGGRDNEQFF
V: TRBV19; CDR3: CASSMRGQVDGYTF
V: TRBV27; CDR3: CASSLGTIRETQYF
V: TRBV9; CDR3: CASSVGRQGPQHF
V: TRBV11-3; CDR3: CASSFKRAGELFF
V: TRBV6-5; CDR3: CASMERGVINEQFF
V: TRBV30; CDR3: CASRYGGAYSPLHF
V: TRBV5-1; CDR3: CASSLDRLNTEAFF
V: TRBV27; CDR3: CASSSRTGTDTYEQYF
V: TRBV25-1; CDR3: CASYFGVGYTF
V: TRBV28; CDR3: CASSSLPGRGLYEQYF
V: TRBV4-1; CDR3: CASSQGTGTVHTEAFF
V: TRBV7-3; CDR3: CASSLRALGGEQFF
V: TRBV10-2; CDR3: CASASGYGTDTQYF
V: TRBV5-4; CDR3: CASSRSRDRRNTIYF
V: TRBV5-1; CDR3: CASSRTSGGRNTGELFF
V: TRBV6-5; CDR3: CASRFQGARNGYTF
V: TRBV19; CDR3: CASSHWRGGRGETEAFF
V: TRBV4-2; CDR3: CASSQTQGNYGYTF
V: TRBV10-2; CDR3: CASSEGGGQRVEQFF
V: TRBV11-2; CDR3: CASTQAGEETQYF
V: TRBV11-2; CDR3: CASSLGQGSGYTF
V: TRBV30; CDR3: CAWSPLDRLHEKLFF